The present TCR beta chain was sequenced within a study of cytomegalovirus exposure and HLA in healthy donors (TCRdb year 2017). A note on the overall study: According to a later analysis, the 120 or so validation repertoires were produced on the same platform as the roughly 600 repertoires of the first cohort. The study was designed to test whether signatures of past pathogen exposure could be identified by cataloging public T cell receptors. A separate validation cohort of about 110 different subjects was used in addition to the roughly 720-subject first cohort. The study combined high-throughput TCR immunosequencing, statistical association of individual TCRs with disease status, and machine learning to predict cytomegalovirus infection status.

The receptor library was made with the immunoSEQ multiplex PCR assay. Turning to the authors' computational methods: A statistical classification framework was developed to diagnose cytomegalovirus status using the catalog of TCR beta chain sequences. The table was pulled from immuneACCESS by TCRdb, which kept in-frame rearrangements only. Such tables lose some clones; where checked, under half of the loss comes from unresolved V genes, and the rest has no known cause. V and J calls and clone size follow that table, whereas D and trimming were derived from the DNA. A total of approximately 160,000 clones appear in this sample, roughly nine tenths of them only once. 3% to 3.5% of the sample is held by the ten biggest clonotypes. The CDR1 and CDR2 encoded by the germline V gene (reference sequence) are SGHAT and FQDESV. Including the terminal cysteine and phenylalanine, the CDR3 comprises 14 residues. CDR3 DNA is the only sequence kept; it has 42 bases, read in frame from the first base. The junction shows trimming of 4 bases on V and 8 bases on J, plus 16 bases between the germline ends.

Separate from the approximately 700-subject first cohort, the validation cohort of about 130 subjects was the group to which the donors belonged. Notes on this clone: The specificity of this receptor is unknown. One base away there is no much larger clone; base qualities are not given.

Points the paper makes about the study in general: A later analysis had no HLA typing for the validation cohort, so co-occurrence there was scored across all 110 or so repertoires. In vitro tests confirmed that three of the cytomegalovirus-associated TCR beta chains recognize cytomegalovirus antigens. The authors suggested that the approach could potentially be extended to other disease states and immunological phenotypes. The classifier was reported to diagnose cytomegalovirus status with high specificity and sensitivity in both the original and validation cohorts. In the study, approximately 160 TCR beta chains were listed as associated with cytomegalovirus. Across donors, most TCR sequences were observed very rarely, whereas some public TCRs were present in many individuals. Of the cluster scores, 90% to 95% were above 0 in a later analysis, which found that TCRs clustered in the first cohort also tended to co-occur in the 130 or so validation repertoires.

This TCR was sampled from a woman aged 18-29 years in good health and CMV-seropositive. The chain is assembled from TRBV11-1 and TRBJ2-3; the D gene is possibly TRBD2, with 5 bases matching. What was sequenced was PBMCs. The CDR3 region: CASSSEGSGGTQYF. The base sequence is TGTGCCAGCAGCTCAGAGGGATCTGGCGGTACGCAGTATTTT.